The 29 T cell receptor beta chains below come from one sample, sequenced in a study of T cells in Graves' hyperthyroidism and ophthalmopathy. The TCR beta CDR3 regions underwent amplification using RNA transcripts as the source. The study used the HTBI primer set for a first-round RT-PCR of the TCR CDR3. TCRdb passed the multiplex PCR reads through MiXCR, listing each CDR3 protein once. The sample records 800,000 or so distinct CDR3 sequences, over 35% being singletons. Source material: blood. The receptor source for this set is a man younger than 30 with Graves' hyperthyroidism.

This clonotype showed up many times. CDR3 DNA sequence: TGTGCCAGCAGTTTAACCGAGGAAGAGACCCAGTACTTC. It yields the protein CASSLTEEETQYF. J is TRBJ2-5 and V is TRBV12-3 or TRBV12-4; D is ambiguous. V lost 2 bases and J 3 bases, leaving 7 bases between the germline ends. The length of the CDR3 is 13 residues.

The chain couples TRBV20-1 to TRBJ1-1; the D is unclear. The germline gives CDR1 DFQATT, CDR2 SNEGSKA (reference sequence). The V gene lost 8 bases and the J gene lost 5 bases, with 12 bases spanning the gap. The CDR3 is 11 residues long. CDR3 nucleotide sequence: TGCAGTTCGAGGTTTGGAACTGAAGCTTTCTTT. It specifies CSSRFGTEAFF.

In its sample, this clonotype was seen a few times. This CDR3 reads CASSNVQGNHEQYF. Here the CDR3 DNA reads TGTGCCAGCAGCAATGTACAGGGGAACCACGAGCAGTACTTC. The rearrangement links TRBV13 to TRBJ2-7; TRBD1 agrees at 7 bases. Trimming took 5 bases from V and 5 from J; bases not matched to a gene: 9. CDR1 is PRHDT, CDR2 FYEKMQ, per germline (reference sequence). The CDR3 is 14 residues long.

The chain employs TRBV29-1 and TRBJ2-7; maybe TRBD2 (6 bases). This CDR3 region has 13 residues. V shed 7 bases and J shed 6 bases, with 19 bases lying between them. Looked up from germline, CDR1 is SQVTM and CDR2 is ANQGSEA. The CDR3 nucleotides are TGCAGCGCCGAGAGGACCGGGGGTTTCGAGCAGTACTTC. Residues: CSAERTGGFEQYF.

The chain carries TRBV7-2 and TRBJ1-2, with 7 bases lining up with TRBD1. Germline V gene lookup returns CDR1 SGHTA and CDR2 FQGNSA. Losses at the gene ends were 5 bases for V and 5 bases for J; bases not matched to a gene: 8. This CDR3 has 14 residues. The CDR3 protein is CASSTGTAIYGYTF. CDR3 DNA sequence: TGTGCCAGCAGCACCGGGACAGCGATATATGGCTACACCTTC.

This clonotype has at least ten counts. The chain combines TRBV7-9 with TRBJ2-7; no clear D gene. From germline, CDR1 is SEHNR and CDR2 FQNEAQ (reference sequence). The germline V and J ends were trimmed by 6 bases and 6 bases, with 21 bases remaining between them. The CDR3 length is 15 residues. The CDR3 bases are TGTGCCAGCAGTTCAATCCGGAGCTACGAGGTCGAGCAGTACTTC. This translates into CASSSIRSYEVEQYF.

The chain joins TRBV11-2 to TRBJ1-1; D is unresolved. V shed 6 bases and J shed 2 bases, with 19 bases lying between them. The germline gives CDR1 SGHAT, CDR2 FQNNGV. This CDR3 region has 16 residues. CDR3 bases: TGTGCCAGCAGTGACTCCTTATCGACGGGAAACACTGAAGCTTTCTTT. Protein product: CASSDSLSTGNTEAFF.

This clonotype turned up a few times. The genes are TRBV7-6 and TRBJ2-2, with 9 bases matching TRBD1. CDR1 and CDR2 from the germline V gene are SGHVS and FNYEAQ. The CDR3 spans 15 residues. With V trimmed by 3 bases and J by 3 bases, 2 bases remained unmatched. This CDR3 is CASSFGQGYTGELFF. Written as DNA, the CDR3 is TGTGCCAGCAGCTTCGGACAGGGGTACACCGGGGAGCTGTTTTTT.

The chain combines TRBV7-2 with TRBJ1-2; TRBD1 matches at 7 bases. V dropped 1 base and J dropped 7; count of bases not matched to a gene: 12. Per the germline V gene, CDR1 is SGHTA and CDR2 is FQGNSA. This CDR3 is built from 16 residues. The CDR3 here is CASSLVSMVTGPGYTF. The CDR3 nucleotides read TGTGCCAGCAGCTTAGTTTCGATGGTGACAGGGCCTGGCTACACCTTC.

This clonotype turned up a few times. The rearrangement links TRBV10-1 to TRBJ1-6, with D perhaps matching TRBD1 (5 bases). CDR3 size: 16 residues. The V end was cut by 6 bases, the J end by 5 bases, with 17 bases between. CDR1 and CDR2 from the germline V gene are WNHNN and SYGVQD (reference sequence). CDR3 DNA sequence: TGCGCCAGCAGCGCAGAAAGCTGGGGGAATAATTCACCCCTCCACTTT. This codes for CASSAESWGNNSPLHF.

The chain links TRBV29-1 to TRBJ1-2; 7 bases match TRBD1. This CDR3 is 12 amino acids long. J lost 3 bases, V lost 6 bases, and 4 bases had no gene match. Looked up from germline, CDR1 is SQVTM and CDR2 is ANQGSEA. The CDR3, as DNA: TGCAGCGTGCACGGACAGGACTATGGCTACACCTTC. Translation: CSVHGQDYGYTF.

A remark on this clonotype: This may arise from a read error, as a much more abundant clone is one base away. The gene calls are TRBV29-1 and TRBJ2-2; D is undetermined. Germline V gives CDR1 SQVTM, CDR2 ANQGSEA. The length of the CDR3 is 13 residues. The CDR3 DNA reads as TGCAGCGTTGTAAACACCGAGACCGAGGAGCTGTTTTTT. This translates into CSVVNTETEELFF.

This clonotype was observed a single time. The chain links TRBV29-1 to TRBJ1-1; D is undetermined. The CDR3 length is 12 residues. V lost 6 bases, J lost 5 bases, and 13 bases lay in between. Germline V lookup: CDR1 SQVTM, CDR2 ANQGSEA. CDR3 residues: CSVEPGWTEAFF. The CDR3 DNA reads TGCAGCGTAGAGCCGGGTTGGACTGAAGCTTTCTTT.

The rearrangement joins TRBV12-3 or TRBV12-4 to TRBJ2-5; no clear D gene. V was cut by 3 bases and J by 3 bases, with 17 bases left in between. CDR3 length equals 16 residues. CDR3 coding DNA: TGTGCCAGCAGTTTTTTTTGGGAACGGAGAGAAGAGACCCAGTACTTC. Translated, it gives CASSFFWERREETQYF.

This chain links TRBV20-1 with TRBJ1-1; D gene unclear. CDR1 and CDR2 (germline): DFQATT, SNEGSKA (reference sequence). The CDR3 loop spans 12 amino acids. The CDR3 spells CSLERALVEAFF. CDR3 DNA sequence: TGCAGCTTGGAAAGGGCGCTAGTCGAAGCTTTCTTT.

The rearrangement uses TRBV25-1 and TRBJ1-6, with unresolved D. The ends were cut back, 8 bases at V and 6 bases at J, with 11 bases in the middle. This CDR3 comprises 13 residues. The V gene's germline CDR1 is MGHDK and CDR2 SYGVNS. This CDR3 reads CASLVGGNSPLHF. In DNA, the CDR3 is TGTGCCAGCTTGGTGGGCGGTAATTCACCCCTCCACTTT.

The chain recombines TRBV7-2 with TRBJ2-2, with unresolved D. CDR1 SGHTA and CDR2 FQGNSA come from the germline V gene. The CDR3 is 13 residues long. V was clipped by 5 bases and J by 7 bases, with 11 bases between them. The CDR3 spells CASSATRGGELFF. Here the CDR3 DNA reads TGTGCCAGCAGCGCCACGCGCGGCGGGGAGCTGTTTTTT.

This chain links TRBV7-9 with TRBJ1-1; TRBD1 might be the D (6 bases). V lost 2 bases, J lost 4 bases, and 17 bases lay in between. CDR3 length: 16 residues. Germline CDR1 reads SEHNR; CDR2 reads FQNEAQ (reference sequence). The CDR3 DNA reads TGTGCCAGCAGCTTAACGCCCGGGACAACCTCCACTGAAGCTTTCTTT. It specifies CASSLTPGTTSTEAFF.

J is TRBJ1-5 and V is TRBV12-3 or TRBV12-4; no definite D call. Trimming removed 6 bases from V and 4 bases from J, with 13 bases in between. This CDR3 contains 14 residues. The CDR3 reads CASSSTLGNQPQHF. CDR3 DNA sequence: TGTGCCAGCAGCTCGACTCTCGGGAATCAGCCCCAGCATTTT.

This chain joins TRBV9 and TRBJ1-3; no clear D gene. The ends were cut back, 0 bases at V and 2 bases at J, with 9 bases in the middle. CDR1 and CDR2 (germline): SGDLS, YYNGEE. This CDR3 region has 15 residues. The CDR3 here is CASSVDLGTGNTIYF. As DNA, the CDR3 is TGTGCCAGCAGCGTAGATCTCGGAACTGGAAACACCATATATTTT.

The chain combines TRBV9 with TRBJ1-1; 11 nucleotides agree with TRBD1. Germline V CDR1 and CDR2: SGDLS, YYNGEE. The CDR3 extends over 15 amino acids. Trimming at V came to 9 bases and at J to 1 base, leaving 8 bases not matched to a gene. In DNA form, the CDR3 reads TGTGCCATACGGACAGGGGGCTTTGGGAACACTGAAGCTTTCTTT. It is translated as CAIRTGGFGNTEAFF.

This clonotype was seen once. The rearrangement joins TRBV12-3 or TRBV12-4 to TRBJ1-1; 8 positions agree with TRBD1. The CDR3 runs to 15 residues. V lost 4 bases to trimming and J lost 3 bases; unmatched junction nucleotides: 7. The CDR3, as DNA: TGTGCCAGCAGTTACTCGTACAGGGGGGACACTGAAGCTTTCTTT. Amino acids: CASSYSYRGDTEAFF.

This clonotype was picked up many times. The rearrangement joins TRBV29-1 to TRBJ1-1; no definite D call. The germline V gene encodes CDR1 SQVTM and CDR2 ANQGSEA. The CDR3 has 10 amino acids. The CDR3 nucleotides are TGCAGTATCGGGTCGCCTGAAGCTTTCTTT. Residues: CSIGSPEAFF.

The CDR3 bases are TGTGCCAGCAGCCAAGGGGCGGGGGCTTACACTGAAGCTTTCTTT. Amino acids: CASSQGAGAYTEAFF. The J gene is TRBJ1-1, the V gene TRBV4-2, with a weak D call TRBD1 (6 bases). This CDR3 is 15 amino acids long. The germline CDR1 and CDR2 sequences are LGHNA and YNFKEQ. The germline V and J ends were trimmed by 1 base and 3 bases, with 12 bases remaining between them.

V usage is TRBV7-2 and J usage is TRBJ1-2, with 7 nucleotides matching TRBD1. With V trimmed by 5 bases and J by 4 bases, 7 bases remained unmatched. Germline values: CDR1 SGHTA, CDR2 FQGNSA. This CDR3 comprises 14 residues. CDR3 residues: CASSPGQASYGYTF. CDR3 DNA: TGTGCCAGCAGCCCAGGACAGGCCTCCTATGGCTACACCTTC.

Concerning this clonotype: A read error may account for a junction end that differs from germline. CDR3 in amino acids: CASRASEGSNQPQHF. The CDR3 DNA reads as TGCGCCAGCCGCGCGTCCGAGGGTAGCAATCAGCCCCAGCATTTT. The chain combines TRBV24-1 with TRBJ1-5; D uncertain. Germline CDR1 reads KGHDR; CDR2 reads SFDVKD. This CDR3 spans 15 amino acids.

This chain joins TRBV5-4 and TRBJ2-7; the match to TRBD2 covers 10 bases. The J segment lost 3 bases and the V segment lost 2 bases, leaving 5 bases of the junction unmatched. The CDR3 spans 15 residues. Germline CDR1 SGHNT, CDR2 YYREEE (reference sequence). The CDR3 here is CASSFGTSVFYEQYF. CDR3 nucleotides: TGTGCCAGCAGCTTCGGGACTAGCGTCTTCTACGAGCAGTACTTC. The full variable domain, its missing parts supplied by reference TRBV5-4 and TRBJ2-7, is ETGVTQSPTHLIKTRGQQVTLRCSSQSGHNTVSWYQQALGQGPQFIFQYYREEENGRGNFPPRFSGLQFPNYSSELNVNALELDDSALYLCASSFGTSVFYEQYFGPGTRLTVT.

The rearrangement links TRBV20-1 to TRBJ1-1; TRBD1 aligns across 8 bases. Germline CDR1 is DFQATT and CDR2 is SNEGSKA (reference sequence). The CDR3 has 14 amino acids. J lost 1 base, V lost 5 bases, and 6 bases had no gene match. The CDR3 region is CSALTGEGNTEAFF. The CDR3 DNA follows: TGCAGTGCTCTGACAGGGGAGGGGAACACTGAAGCTTTCTTT.

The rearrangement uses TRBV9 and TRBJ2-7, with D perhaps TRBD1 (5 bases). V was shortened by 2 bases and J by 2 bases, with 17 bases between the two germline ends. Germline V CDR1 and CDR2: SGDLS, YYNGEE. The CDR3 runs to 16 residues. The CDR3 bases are TGTGCCAGCAGCGTCCTTGACAGCCCGGGCCCCTACGAGCAGTACTTC. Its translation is CASSVLDSPGPYEQYF.